This T cell receptor beta chain was identified during a study of shared clonotypes between healthy human individuals. Study-wide context: The donor pool was made up of a couple of women and three men aged 18 to 49. Findings and caveats of the study: Rarefaction gave evidence that sorted-subset sequencing remained incomplete despite large depth. Larger estimated richness was generally recorded for naive subsets relative to memory subsets.

The split of CD4+ cells yielded CD45RA+ naive and CD45RA-negative memory subsets. Some clones are missing from TCRdb's copy, which holds only in-frame ones; the method was immunoSEQ multiplex PCR. The table has roughly 1,100,000 clones, around 74% seen once; the top ten hold roughly 1.4%. A note on this clone: Its antigen remains unknown.

Germline trimming cut 4 bases from V and 2 bases from J; bases unmatched to any gene: 9. Germline V CDR1 and CDR2: SGHNT, YYREEE (reference sequence). CDR3 size: 17 residues. The chain employs TRBV5-4 and TRBJ2-2, with 9 bases identical to TRBD1. The sequence came from a man younger than 35 in good health. Input material: memory CD4+ T cells sorted from blood. The subset here: CD45RA-negative fraction. The CDR3: CASSNVPGQGNTGELFF. CDR3 sequence (DNA): TGTGCCAGCAGCAACGTCCCGGGACAGGGCAACACCGGGGAGCTGTTTTTT.